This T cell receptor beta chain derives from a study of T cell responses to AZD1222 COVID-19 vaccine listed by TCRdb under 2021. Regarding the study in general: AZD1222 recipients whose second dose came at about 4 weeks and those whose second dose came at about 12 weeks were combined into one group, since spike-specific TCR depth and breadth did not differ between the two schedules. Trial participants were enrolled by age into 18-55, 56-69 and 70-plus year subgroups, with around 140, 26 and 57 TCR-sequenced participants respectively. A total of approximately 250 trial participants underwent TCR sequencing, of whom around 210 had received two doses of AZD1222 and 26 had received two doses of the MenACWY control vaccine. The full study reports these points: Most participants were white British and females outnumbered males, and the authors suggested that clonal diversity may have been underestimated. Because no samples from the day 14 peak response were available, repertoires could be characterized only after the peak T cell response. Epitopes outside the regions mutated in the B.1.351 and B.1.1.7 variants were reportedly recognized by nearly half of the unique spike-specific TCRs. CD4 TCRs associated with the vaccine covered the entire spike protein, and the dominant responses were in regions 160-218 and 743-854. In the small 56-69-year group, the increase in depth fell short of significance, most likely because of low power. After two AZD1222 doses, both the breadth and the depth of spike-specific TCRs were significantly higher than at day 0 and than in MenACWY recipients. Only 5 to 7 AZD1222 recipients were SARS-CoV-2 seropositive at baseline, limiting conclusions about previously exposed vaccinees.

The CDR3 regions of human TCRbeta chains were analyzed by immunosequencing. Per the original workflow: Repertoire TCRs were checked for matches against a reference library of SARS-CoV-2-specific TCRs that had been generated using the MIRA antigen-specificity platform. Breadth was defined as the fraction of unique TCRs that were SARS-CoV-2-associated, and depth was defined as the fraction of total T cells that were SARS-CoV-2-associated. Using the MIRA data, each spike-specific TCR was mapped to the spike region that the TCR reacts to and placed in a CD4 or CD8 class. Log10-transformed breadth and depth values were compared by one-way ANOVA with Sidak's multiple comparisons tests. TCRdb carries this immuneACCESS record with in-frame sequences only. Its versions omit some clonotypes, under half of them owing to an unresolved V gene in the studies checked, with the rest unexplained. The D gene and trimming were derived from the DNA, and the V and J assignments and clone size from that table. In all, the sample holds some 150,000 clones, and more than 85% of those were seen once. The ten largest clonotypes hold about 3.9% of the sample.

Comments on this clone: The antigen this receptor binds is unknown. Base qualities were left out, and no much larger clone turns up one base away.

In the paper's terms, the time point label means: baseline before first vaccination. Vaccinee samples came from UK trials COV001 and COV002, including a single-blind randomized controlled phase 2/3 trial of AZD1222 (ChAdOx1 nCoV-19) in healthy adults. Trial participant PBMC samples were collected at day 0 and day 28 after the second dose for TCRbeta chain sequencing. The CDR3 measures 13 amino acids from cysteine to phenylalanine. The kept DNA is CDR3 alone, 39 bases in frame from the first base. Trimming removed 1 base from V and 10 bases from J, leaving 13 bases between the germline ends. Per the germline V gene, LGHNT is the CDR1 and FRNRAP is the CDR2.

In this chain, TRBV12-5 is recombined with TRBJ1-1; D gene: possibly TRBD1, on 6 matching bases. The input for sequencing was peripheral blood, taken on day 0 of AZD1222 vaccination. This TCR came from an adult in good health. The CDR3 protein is CASGLGPQGRAFF. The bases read TGTGCTAGTGGTTTGGGCCCACAGGGAAGAGCTTTCTTT.